One sample yielded the 21 T cell receptor beta chains listed below, sequenced in a study of T cell changes during pregnancy in multiple sclerosis. Here immunoSEQ multiplex PCR was the method, and the copy in TCRdb shows in-frame clones only, minus some. The table includes tens of thousands of clones, roughly 89% detected once. The material sequenced was peripheral blood, taken after pregnancy. These receptors were collected from a female donor in good health, enrolled as a control in a pregnancy study.

The chain is built from TRBV2 and TRBJ2-1; D gene unclear. Germline-derived CDR1 and CDR2 are SNHLY and FYNNEI. The V end lost 2 bases, the J end lost 10 bases, and 6 bases lay between the germline ends. The CDR3 is 11 residues long. The CDR3 coding sequence is TGTGCCAGCAGTGAATTCCGGGAGCAGTTCTTC. Translated, it gives CASSEFREQFF.

The chain is built from TRBV27 and TRBJ2-1; 12 positions match TRBD2. The V gene end was trimmed by 5 bases and the J gene end by 8 bases; junction bases not matched to a gene: 10. Germline values: CDR1 MNHEY, CDR2 SMNVEV (reference sequence). CDR3 length: 16 residues. CDR3 in DNA: TGTGCCAGCAGTGCCCCCCGACTAGCGGGAGTCGATGAGCAGTTCTTC. Amino acids: CASSAPRLAGVDEQFF.

This clone has a handful of counts. The genes are TRBV14 and TRBJ1-6; tentatively, D is TRBD1 (6 bases). V was trimmed by 0 bases and J by 10 bases, leaving 13 bases between them. The CDR3 sequence is 15 residues long. Germline CDR1 reads SGHDN; CDR2 reads FVKESK. The CDR3 nucleotides read TGTGCCAGCAGCCAAGATTTGGGGGCTCGATCACCCCTCCACTTT. It is translated as CASSQDLGARSPLHF.

This chain connects TRBV6-5 to TRBJ1-4; a possible D gene is TRBD1 (6 bases). V was trimmed by 4 bases and J by 4 bases, leaving 13 bases between them. Germline V lookup: CDR1 MNHEY, CDR2 SVGAGI. The CDR3 is 15 residues long. In DNA form, the CDR3 reads TGTGCCAGCAGTTCCTACAGGGACCGTAATGAAAAACTGTTTTTT. It is translated as CASSSYRDRNEKLFF.

The chain has TRBV9 and TRBJ1-5; tentatively, D is TRBD1 (5 bases). CDR3 length: 16 amino acids. V was clipped by 4 bases and J by 0 bases, with 14 bases between them. Germline V gene data show CDR1 as SGDLS and CDR2 as YYNGEE. CDR3 nucleotide sequence: TGTGCCAGCAGCCCGAGACAGTCGACTAGCAATCAGCCCCAGCATTTT. This encodes CASSPRQSTSNQPQHF. The whole variable domain, filled in from reference TRBV9 and TRBJ1-5, reads DSGVTQTPKHLITATGQRVTLRCSPRSGDLSVYWYQQSLDQGLQFLIQYYNGEERAKGNILERFSAQQFPDLHSELNLSSLELGDSALYFCASSPRQSTSNQPQHFGDGTRLSIL.

This CDR3 reads CASSEALGGNSGNTIYF. CDR3 coding DNA: TGTGCCAGCAGTGAAGCGCTAGGGGGAAACTCTGGAAACACCATATATTTT. The V and J genes are TRBV2 and TRBJ1-3; possibly TRBD1 for D (6 bases). Germline-derived CDR1 and CDR2 are SNHLY and FYNNEI. The length of the CDR3 is 17 residues. Trimming took 0 bases from V and 0 from J, leaving 12 bases between them.

The V gene is TRBV2, the J gene TRBJ1-2, with 9 positions matching TRBD1. CDR1 and CDR2 (germline): SNHLY, FYNNEI. This CDR3 has 14 residues. V shed 7 bases and J 6 bases; nucleotides not matched to a gene: 9. CDR3 in DNA: TGTGCCAGCACCTACCTGGGACAGGGCAATGGCTACACCTTC. It specifies CASTYLGQGNGYTF.

V gene TRBV30 combines with J gene TRBJ1-2, with D perhaps TRBD1 (6 bases). The germline V gene has CDR1 GTSNPN and CDR2 SVGIG (reference sequence). This CDR3 is built from 13 residues. V was trimmed by 2 bases and J by 8 bases, leaving 15 bases between them. The DNA for the CDR3 is TGTGCCTGGAGTACTATCCGGGACACAGGCTACACCTTC. This codes for CAWSTIRDTGYTF.

The chain carries TRBV7-2 and TRBJ2-5, with 8 bases aligning to TRBD2. Looked up from germline, CDR1 is SGHTA and CDR2 is FQGNSA. V shed 1 base, J shed 4 bases, and the junction held 11 bases outside the gene matches. The CDR3 length is 17 residues. DNA of the CDR3: TGTGCCAGCAGCTTAGGGGTAATTAGCGGGGAACGAGAGACCCAGTACTTC. This gives the protein CASSLGVISGERETQYF.

The chain links TRBV6-4 to TRBJ2-3; D unclear. V was cut by 4 bases and J by 0 bases, with 11 bases left in between. The CDR3 totals 15 residues. Germline V gene data show CDR1 as MRHNA and CDR2 as SNTAGT. This CDR3 reads CASSVELMSTDTQYF. Written as DNA, the CDR3 is TGTGCCAGCAGTGTTGAACTTATGAGCACAGATACGCAGTATTTT.

The gene calls are TRBV6-6 and TRBJ1-3; the match to TRBD1 covers 7 bases. CDR1 MNHNY and CDR2 SVGAGI come from the germline V gene (reference sequence). This CDR3 is built from 16 residues. V shed 2 bases and J 3 bases; nucleotides not matched to a gene: 7. The CDR3 is CASSYAGGTVGNTIYF. CDR3 DNA sequence: TGTGCCAGCAGTTACGCCGGAGGGACAGTTGGAAACACCATATATTTT.

V and J are TRBV19 and TRBJ2-7; weak D call: TRBD2 (7 bases). Looked up from germline, CDR1 is LNHDA and CDR2 is SQIVND (reference sequence). V was shortened by 10 bases and J by 3 bases, with 22 bases between the two germline ends. There are 15 residues in the CDR3. This CDR3 is CATSGGAGLRYEQYF. The CDR3 nucleotides are TGTGCCACGTCGGGGGGCGCGGGACTGCGCTACGAGCAGTACTTC.

This sequence joins TRBV12-5 and TRBJ2-7; D is possibly TRBD1 (6 bases). The CDR3 sequence is 13 residues long. In germline, CDR1 is LGHNT, CDR2 FRNRAP. The V end lost 1 base, the J end lost 2 bases, and 6 bases lay between the germline ends. The CDR3 sequence: CASGLDRAYEQYF. CDR3 DNA sequence: TGTGCTAGTGGTTTGGACAGGGCCTACGAGCAGTACTTC.

The V gene is TRBV27, the J gene TRBJ2-6; 7 bases are a match to TRBD2. Losses at the gene ends were 6 bases for V and 0 bases for J; bases not matched to a gene: 5. The CDR3 length is 16 residues. The germline CDR1 and CDR2 sequences are MNHEY and SMNVEV (reference sequence). CDR3 in DNA: TGTGCCAGCAGGGTCAGGGAGGGCTCTGGGGCCAACGTCCTGACTTTC. It specifies CASRVREGSGANVLTF.

V usage is TRBV2 and J usage is TRBJ1-3, with 9 bases identical to TRBD1. The CDR3 totals 16 residues. The germline gives CDR1 SNHLY, CDR2 FYNNEI. The V gene end was trimmed by 1 base and the J gene end by 0 bases; junction bases not matched to a gene: 1. DNA for the CDR3: TGTGCCAGCAGTGAAGGGGGACAGGGCTCTGGAAACACCATATATTTT. Residues: CASSEGGQGSGNTIYF.

This clone was seen a single time. The chain employs TRBV7-3 and TRBJ1-1; 7 bases agree with TRBD1. Germline CDR1 and CDR2: SGHTA and FQGTGA. CDR3 length: 14 amino acids. Trimming took 4 bases from V and 6 from J; bases not matched to a gene: 8. In DNA form, the CDR3 reads TGTGCCAGCAGCTCACAGGGGAATGGAGCTGAAGCTTTCTTT. This translates into CASSSQGNGAEAFF.

The rearrangement joins TRBV18 to TRBJ1-1; D gene unclear. The germline gives CDR1 KGHSH, CDR2 LQKENI. The CDR3 sequence is 14 residues long. Trimming stripped 0 bases from V and 1 base from J, with 6 bases between. This CDR3 reads CASSPPGKNTEAFF. The CDR3 region has the DNA TGTGCCAGCTCACCACCGGGCAAGAACACTGAAGCTTTCTTT.

The chain joins TRBV6-5 to TRBJ1-3, with 7 bases fitting TRBD1. With 4 bases clipped from V and 2 bases from J, the junction kept 5 bases outside the gene matches. This CDR3 is built from 15 residues. Germline V gene sequence: CDR1 MNHEY, CDR2 SVGAGI. In DNA, the CDR3 is TGTGCCAGCAGTTTACAGGGGAATCCTGGAAACACCATATATTTT. Translated: CASSLQGNPGNTIYF.

J is TRBJ1-4 and V is TRBV2; a weak D match, TRBD1 (5 bases). The V and J ends lost 4 bases and 0 bases respectively, with 12 bases between them. This CDR3 contains 16 residues. The germline CDR1 and CDR2 sequences are SNHLY and FYNNEI. The CDR3 sequence is CASSAFEGATNEKLFF. DNA for the CDR3: TGTGCCAGCAGTGCTTTCGAAGGGGCAACTAATGAAAAACTGTTTTTT.

The rearrangement uses TRBV5-6 and TRBJ2-7; 10 positions match TRBD2. The CDR3 sequence is 13 residues long. V lost 4 bases, J lost 6 bases, and 4 bases stayed unmatched. CDR1 is SGHDT, CDR2 YYEEEE, per germline. The CDR3 region is CASSGGLAREQYF. The CDR3 DNA sequence: TGTGCCAGCAGCGGGGGACTAGCGCGCGAGCAGTACTTC. Complete variable domain (other parts from reference TRBV5-6 and TRBJ2-7): DAGVTQSPTHLIKTRGQQVTLRCSPKSGHDTVSWYQQALGQGPQFIFQYYEEEERQRGNFPDRFSGHQFPNYSSELNVNALLLGDSALYLCASSGGLAREQYFGPGTRLTVT.

The rearrangement uses TRBV5-1 and TRBJ2-5; 10 nucleotides match TRBD1. CDR3 length: 16 amino acids. CDR1 SGHRS and CDR2 YFSETQ come from the germline V gene. The V segment lost 3 bases and the J segment 5 bases; nucleotides outside the gene matches: 10. CDR3 in amino acids: CASSWRQGAQGETQYF. The CDR3 nucleotides are TGCGCCAGCAGCTGGCGACAGGGGGCGCAGGGGGAGACCCAGTACTTC. The full variable domain, with the rest looked up from reference TRBV5-1 and TRBJ2-5, is KAGVTQTPRYLIKTRGQQVTLSCSPISGHRSVSWYQQTPGQGLQFLFEYFSETQRNKGNFPGRFSGRQFSNSRSEMNVSTLELGDSALYLCASSWRQGAQGETQYFGPGTRLLVL.